This paragraph covers one TCR beta chain sequence. Its antigen is unidentified. The donors (healthy individuals) were bone marrow donors. These donors counted as nominally healthy when sampled, but unrecorded immune exposures were likely. This sample stems from a study of cytomegalovirus exposure and HLA in healthy donors. Study-wide results and limits: In all likelihood, a cluster of highly shared sequence variants was a sequencing artifact.

Primers: 60 Vbeta forward and 13 Jbeta reverse. Here immunoSEQ multiplex PCR was the method, and the copy in TCRdb shows in-frame clones only, minus some. In the table there are about 190,000 clones, around 83% of which are singletons. Germline CDR1 is LNHDA and CDR2 is SQIVND (reference sequence). CDR3 length equals 16 residues. Trimming took off 6 bases at V and 0 bases at J, with 12 bases between the two ends. Sequenced: PBMCs. The rearrangement joins TRBV19 to TRBJ2-6, with D possibly matching TRBD2 (5 bases). The sequence was collected from a man between 45 and 60 years old in good health and CMV-seronegative. The CDR3 spells CASSLLESSGANVLTF. CDR3 bases: TGTGCCAGTAGCCTACTAGAGAGCTCTGGGGCCAACGTCCTGACTTTC.